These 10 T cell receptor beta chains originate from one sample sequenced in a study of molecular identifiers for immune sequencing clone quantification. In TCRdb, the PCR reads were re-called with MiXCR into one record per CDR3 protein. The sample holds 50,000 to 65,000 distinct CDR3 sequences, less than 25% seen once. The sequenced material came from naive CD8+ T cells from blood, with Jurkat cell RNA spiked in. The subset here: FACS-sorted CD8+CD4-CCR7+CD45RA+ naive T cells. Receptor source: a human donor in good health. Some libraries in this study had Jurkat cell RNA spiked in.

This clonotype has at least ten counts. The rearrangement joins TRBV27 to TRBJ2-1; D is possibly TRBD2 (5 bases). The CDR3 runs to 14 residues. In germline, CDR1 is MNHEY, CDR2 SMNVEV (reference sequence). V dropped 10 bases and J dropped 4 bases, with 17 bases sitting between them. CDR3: CATGSNTRYNEQFF. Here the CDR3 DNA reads TGTGCCACGGGGAGTAACACGCGATACAATGAGCAGTTCTTC.

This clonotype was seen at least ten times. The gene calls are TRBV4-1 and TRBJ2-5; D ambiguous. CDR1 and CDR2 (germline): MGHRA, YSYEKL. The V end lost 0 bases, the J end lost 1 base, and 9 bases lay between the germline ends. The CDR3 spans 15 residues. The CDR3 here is CASSQEPRLQETQYF. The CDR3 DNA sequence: TGCGCCAGCAGCCAAGAACCGCGACTCCAAGAGACCCAGTACTTC.

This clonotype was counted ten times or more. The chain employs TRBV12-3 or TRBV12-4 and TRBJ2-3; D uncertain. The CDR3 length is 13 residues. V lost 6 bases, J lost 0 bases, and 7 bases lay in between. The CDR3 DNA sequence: TGTGCCAGCAGGCCGCCGAGCACAGATACGCAGTATTTT. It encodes CASRPPSTDTQYF.

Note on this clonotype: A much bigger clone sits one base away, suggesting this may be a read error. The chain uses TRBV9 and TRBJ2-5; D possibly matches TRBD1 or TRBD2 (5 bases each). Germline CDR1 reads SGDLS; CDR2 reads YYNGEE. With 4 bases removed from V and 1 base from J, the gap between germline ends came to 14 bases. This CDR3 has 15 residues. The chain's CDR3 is CASSPYRTLQETQYF. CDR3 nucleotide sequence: TGTGCCAGCAGCCCATACAGGACTCTCCAAGAGACCCAGTACTTC.

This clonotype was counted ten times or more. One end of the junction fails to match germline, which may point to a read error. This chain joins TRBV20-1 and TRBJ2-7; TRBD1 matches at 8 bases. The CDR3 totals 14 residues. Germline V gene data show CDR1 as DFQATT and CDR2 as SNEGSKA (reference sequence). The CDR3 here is CSARETIPGGGQYF. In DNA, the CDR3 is TGCAGTGCTCGAGAAACCATACCAGGGGGCGGGCAGTACTTC.

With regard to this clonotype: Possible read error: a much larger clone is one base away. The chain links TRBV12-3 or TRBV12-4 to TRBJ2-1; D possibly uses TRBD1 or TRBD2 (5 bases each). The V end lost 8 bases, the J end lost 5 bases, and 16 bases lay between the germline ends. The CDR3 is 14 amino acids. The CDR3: CASDRDEGDNEQFF. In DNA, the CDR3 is TGTGCCAGCGACCGGGACGAGGGCGACAATGAGCAGTTCTTC.

In nucleotides, the CDR3 is TGTGCCAGCAGCGCCCCGAACAGGGGGCCTTCCTACAATGAGCAGTTCTTC. Encoded protein: CASSAPNRGPSYNEQFF. The rearrangement joins TRBV7-9 to TRBJ2-1, with 9 bases that match TRBD1. V shed 5 bases and J 1 base; nucleotides not matched to a gene: 9. The CDR3 totals 17 residues. Germline V lookup: CDR1 SEHNR, CDR2 FQNEAQ (reference sequence). Combining the CDR3 with reference TRBV7-9 and TRBJ2-1 gives the whole variable domain DTGVSQNPRHKITKRGQNVTFRCDPISEHNRLYWYRQTLGQGPEFLTYFQNEAQLEKSRLLSDRFSAERPKGSFSTLEIQRTEQGDSAMYLCASSAPNRGPSYNEQFFGPGTRLTVL.

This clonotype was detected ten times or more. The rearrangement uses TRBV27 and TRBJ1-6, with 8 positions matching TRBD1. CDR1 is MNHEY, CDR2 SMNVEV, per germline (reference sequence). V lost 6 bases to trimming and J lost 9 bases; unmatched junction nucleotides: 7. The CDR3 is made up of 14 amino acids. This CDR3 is CASRGQVNISPLHF. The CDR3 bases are TGTGCCAGCAGGGGACAGGTCAATATTTCACCCCTCCACTTT.

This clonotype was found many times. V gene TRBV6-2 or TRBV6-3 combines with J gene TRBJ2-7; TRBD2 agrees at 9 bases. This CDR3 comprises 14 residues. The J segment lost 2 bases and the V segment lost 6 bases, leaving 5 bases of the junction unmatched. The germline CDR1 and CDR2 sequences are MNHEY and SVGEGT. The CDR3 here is CASSIAGEPYEQYF. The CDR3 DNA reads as TGTGCCAGCAGCATAGCGGGAGAACCCTACGAGCAGTACTTC.

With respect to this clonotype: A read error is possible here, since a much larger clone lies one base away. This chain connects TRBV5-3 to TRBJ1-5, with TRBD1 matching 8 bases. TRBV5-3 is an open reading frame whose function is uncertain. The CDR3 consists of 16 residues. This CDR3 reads CASSSSGTGLIQPQHF. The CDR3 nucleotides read TGTGCCAGCAGCTCGTCCGGGACAGGCTTGATTCAGCCCCAGCATTTT.